These 24 T cell receptor beta chains share one sample of origin, sequenced in a study of post-analysis software for immune sequencing data. General study points: The study found TRBV5-6, TRBV5-1 and TRBV20-1 among about 5 TRBV segments more frequent in patients than controls.

Built from TCR beta cDNA, the libraries had unique molecular identifiers in them. MiXCR was run by TCRdb on the PCR reads, yielding one entry per CDR3 protein. Counted here are about 500,000 distinct CDR3 sequences, around 40% occurring once; the ten biggest clones make up about 12%. The antigens these receptors bind are not known. Sequencing input: blood. The source is a girl aged 5-17 years with multiple sclerosis.

As concerns this clonotype: The junction and the germline gene differ at one end; a read error may be behind it. V usage is TRBV6-1 and J usage is TRBJ2-7; D gene ambiguous. The germline V gene has CDR1 MNHNS and CDR2 SASEGT. There are 16 residues in the CDR3. CDR3 DNA sequence: TGTGCCAGCAGTGAAGAAATAACGGAGAGCTCCTACGAGCAGGACTTC. Encoded protein: CASSEEITESSYEQDF.

The table lists this clonotype with many counts. The chain uses TRBV7-8 and TRBJ2-7; D uncertain. Germline lookup yields CDR1 SGHVS and CDR2 FQNEAQ. The V and J ends lost 4 bases and 2 bases respectively, with 9 bases between them. The CDR3 is made up of 13 amino acids. The CDR3 loop reads CASSYDTTYEQYF. The DNA of the CDR3 is TGTGCCAGCAGCTACGACACGACCTACGAGCAGTACTTC.

This chain connects TRBV5-5 to TRBJ2-1; no firm D call. This CDR3 has 15 amino acids. Trimming shortened V by 2 bases and J by 4 bases, and 13 bases separated the two germline ends. Germline V gives CDR1 SGHKS, CDR2 YYEKEE (reference sequence). The CDR3 DNA sequence: TGTGCCAGCAGCTTTGGGGTGGAGCAATACAATGAGCAGTTCTTC. This translates into CASSFGVEQYNEQFF.

V usage is TRBV19 and J usage is TRBJ2-5; TRBD1 is a possible D gene (6 bases). The V end lost 2 bases, the J end lost 1 base, and 8 bases lay between the germline ends. Germline lookup yields CDR1 LNHDA and CDR2 SQIVND (reference sequence). This CDR3 has 14 amino acids. The DNA for the CDR3 is TGTGCCAGTAGTATACAGGGGCCCCAAGAGACCCAGTACTTC. It translates to CASSIQGPQETQYF.

This clonotype was found once. This chain connects TRBV20-1 to TRBJ2-1; D might be TRBD2 (7 bases). Germline values: CDR1 DFQATT, CDR2 SNEGSKA (reference sequence). The CDR3 is 14 residues long. Trimming removed 6 bases from V and 9 bases from J, with 21 bases in between. CDR3 sequence (DNA): TGCAGTGCAAGGAAGGGGGAGGGGAATGGTGAGCAGTTCTTC. Its protein product is CSARKGEGNGEQFF.

The V gene is TRBV15, the J gene TRBJ2-5; 8 bases fit TRBD2. This CDR3 contains 17 residues. J lost 5 bases, V lost 1 base, and 12 bases had no gene match. CDR1 and CDR2 from the germline V gene are LNHNV and YYDKDF (reference sequence). For the CDR3, the DNA is TGTGCCACCAGCAGAGTTTCGCTGACGGGAGGGTCGGAGACCCAGTACTTC. It translates to CATSRVSLTGGSETQYF.

The chain links TRBV13 to TRBJ2-1; 10 nucleotides align to TRBD2. The J segment lost 10 bases and the V segment lost 2 bases, leaving 8 bases of the junction unmatched. The CDR3 runs 15 residues. Germline V CDR1 and CDR2: PRHDT, FYEKMQ (reference sequence). Written as DNA, the CDR3 is TGTGCCAGCAGCTTAAAGCGGGAGGGCCGAAAGGAGCAGTTCTTC. Its protein product is CASSLKREGRKEQFF.

This clonotype was seen many times. The chain links TRBV4-1 to TRBJ2-1, with 12 nucleotides matching TRBD2. The CDR3 has 15 amino acids. V lost 4 bases and J lost 5; bases outside the gene matches: 3. The V gene's germline CDR1 is MGHRA and CDR2 YSYEKL. The chain's CDR3 is CASSRGLAGNNEQFF. The CDR3 bases are TGCGCCAGCAGCCGGGGACTAGCGGGCAACAATGAGCAGTTCTTC.

There are a few counts of this clonotype. The gene calls are TRBV2 and TRBJ2-3; no reliable D call. V lost 10 bases, J lost 6 bases, and 20 bases lay in between. CDR1 is SNHLY and CDR2 is FYNNEI in the germline V gene. The CDR3 runs 14 residues. The CDR3 coding sequence is TGTGCCAACAGATTCCGGGCCCTAGGGGATACGCAGTATTTT. It codes for CANRFRALGDTQYF.

The V and J genes are TRBV5-1 and TRBJ2-5, with D tentatively TRBD1 (6 bases). Matching the DNA end better, TRBJ2-7 makes the J call doubtful. The length of the CDR3 is 13 residues. Germline V gene data show CDR1 as SGHRS and CDR2 as YFSETQ. The CDR3: CASSRTACYEQYF. The CDR3 DNA reads TGCGCCAGCAGCAGGACAGCTTGTTACGAGCAGTACTTC.

This clonotype was observed a handful of times. The chain links TRBV12-3 or TRBV12-4 to TRBJ2-7; the D gene is possibly TRBD1 (5 bases). The germline V and J ends were trimmed by 6 bases and 6 bases, with 9 bases remaining between them. This CDR3 spans 11 amino acids. DNA for the CDR3: TGTGCCAGCAGCCCAGGGTTCGAGCAGTACTTC. Translating it yields CASSPGFEQYF.

The table lists this clonotype with a few counts. This chain uses TRBV29-1 with TRBJ2-7; possible D gene TRBD2, 6 bases. Germline V gene data show CDR1 as SQVTM and CDR2 as ANQGSEA. CDR3 length: 16 amino acids. The V end lost 0 bases, the J end lost 3 bases, and 18 bases lay between the germline ends. As DNA, the CDR3 is TGCAGCGTTGAAGATCGGACCCTGGGAGGACACTACGAGCAGTACTTC. This translates into CSVEDRTLGGHYEQYF.

The V gene is TRBV12-3 or TRBV12-4, the J gene TRBJ2-7; 8 bases line up with TRBD2. The CDR3 is 13 amino acids. Unmatched junction bases numbered 5, after V lost 6 bases and J lost 4 bases. CDR3 in amino acids: CASRLADMYEQYF. The CDR3 coding sequence is TGTGCCAGCAGACTAGCGGACATGTACGAGCAGTACTTC.

This clonotype appeared a few times. The chain uses TRBV18 and TRBJ2-1; D is undetermined. Deletions cut 2 bases from V and 1 base from J, with 9 bases between. The CDR3 covers 15 residues. Looked up from germline, CDR1 is KGHSH and CDR2 is LQKENI. The CDR3 DNA reads as TGTGCCAGCTCACCATTCGAGACATCCTACAATGAGCAGTTCTTC. This gives the protein CASSPFETSYNEQFF.

V gene TRBV28 combines with J gene TRBJ2-7; 9 bases line up with TRBD1. Looked up from germline, CDR1 is MDHEN and CDR2 is SYDVKM. V shed 6 bases and J 2 bases; nucleotides not matched to a gene: 8. The CDR3 loop spans 15 amino acids. CDR3 DNA sequence: TGTGCCAGCAGGTCCGGGACAGGGACGCCCTACGAGCAGTACTTC. It encodes CASRSGTGTPYEQYF. Using reference TRBV28 and TRBJ2-7 for the parts outside the CDR3, the full variable domain is DVKVTQSSRYLVKRTGEKVFLECVQDMDHENMFWYRQDPGLGLRLIYFSYDVKMKEKGDIPEGYSVSREKKERFSLILESASTNQTSMYLCASRSGTGTPYEQYFGPGTRLTVT.

This clonotype was observed a handful of times. This chain joins TRBV28 and TRBJ1-2, with 10 bases identical to TRBD1. The CDR3 sequence is 14 residues long. V lost 6 bases and J lost 7; bases outside the gene matches: 8. Germline CDR1 is MDHEN and CDR2 is SYDVKM. This chain's CDR3 is CASRLPGQGIGYTF. CDR3 nucleotides: TGTGCCAGCAGACTACCGGGACAGGGGATTGGCTACACCTTC.

Only a few counts were recorded for this clonotype. This chain joins TRBV12-3 or TRBV12-4 and TRBJ2-5; D remains ambiguous. The last part of the DNA fits TRBJ2-7 better; the J call may be wrong. The CDR3 sequence is 13 residues long. CDR3 amino acids: CASSPPLGYEQYF. Written as DNA, the CDR3 is TGTGCCAGCAGTCCCCCCTTGGGTTACGAGCAGTACTTC.

This clonotype was recorded a few times. This chain joins TRBV7-2 and TRBJ2-5, with 9 bases that match TRBD1. CDR1 is SGHTA, CDR2 FQGNSA, per germline. V lost 0 bases and J lost 5; bases outside the gene matches: 1. CDR3 size: 14 residues. The CDR3 is CASSLAGTGETQYF. DNA for the CDR3: TGTGCCAGCAGCTTAGCGGGGACAGGGGAGACCCAGTACTTC.

The rearrangement uses TRBV5-1 and TRBJ2-1; 7 bases are shared with TRBD2. Germline V gene data show CDR1 as SGHRS and CDR2 as YFSETQ. The V segment lost 5 bases and the J segment 0 bases; nucleotides outside the gene matches: 5. This CDR3 is built from 15 residues. The CDR3 loop reads CASSGGSSSYNEQFF. The CDR3 nucleotides read TGCGCCAGCAGTGGCGGGAGTAGCTCCTACAATGAGCAGTTCTTC.

This chain joins TRBV11-2 and TRBJ2-1; the D gene is possibly TRBD2 (6 bases). With the DNA end fitting TRBJ2-7 better, the J assignment may be wrong. This CDR3 contains 15 residues. CDR1 and CDR2 (germline): SGHAT, FQNNGV. CDR3 sequence: CASSLPGLTDNEQYF. CDR3 DNA: TGTGCCAGCAGCTTACCAGGACTAACAGACAATGAGCAGTACTTC.

This clonotype has more than one count but fewer than ten. The V gene is TRBV29-1, the J gene TRBJ2-1; 12 nucleotides agree with TRBD2. V was pared by 7 bases and J by 8 bases, with 18 bases of the junction left unmatched. The CDR3 is 17 residues long. Germline loops: CDR1 SQVTM, CDR2 ANQGSEA. CDR3 in amino acids: CSGLGGTSGPQPDEQFF. The CDR3 region has the DNA TGCAGCGGGCTGGGAGGGACTAGCGGGCCTCAACCGGATGAGCAGTTCTTC.

The chain employs TRBV7-9 and TRBJ1-1, with 9 nucleotides matching TRBD1. V lost 3 bases to trimming and J lost 3 bases; unmatched junction nucleotides: 5. This CDR3 contains 15 residues. The germline gives CDR1 SEHNR, CDR2 FQNEAQ (reference sequence). CDR3 bases: TGTGCCAGCAGCTTTTTACAGGGGGCGGACACTGAAGCTTTCTTT. Translated, it gives CASSFLQGADTEAFF.

This sequence joins TRBV20-1 and TRBJ2-5; D perhaps matches TRBD2 (5 bases). V was clipped by 1 base and J by 2 bases, with 14 bases between them. The germline V gene encodes CDR1 DFQATT and CDR2 SNEGSKA (reference sequence). This CDR3 comprises 15 residues. CDR3 DNA sequence: TGCAGTGCTAGAGTCCCCGCAGGCGGGCAAGAGACCCAGTACTTC. It codes for CSARVPAGGQETQYF.

There are a few counts of this clonotype. The gene calls are TRBV4-1 and TRBJ2-7; D remains ambiguous. The CDR3 runs 11 residues. The V and J ends lost 0 bases and 12 bases respectively, with 9 bases between them. Germline assignment: CDR1 MGHRA and CDR2 YSYEKL. The CDR3 region is CASSQEADLYF. In nucleotides, the CDR3 is TGCGCCAGCAGCCAAGAGGCGGATTTGTACTTC.